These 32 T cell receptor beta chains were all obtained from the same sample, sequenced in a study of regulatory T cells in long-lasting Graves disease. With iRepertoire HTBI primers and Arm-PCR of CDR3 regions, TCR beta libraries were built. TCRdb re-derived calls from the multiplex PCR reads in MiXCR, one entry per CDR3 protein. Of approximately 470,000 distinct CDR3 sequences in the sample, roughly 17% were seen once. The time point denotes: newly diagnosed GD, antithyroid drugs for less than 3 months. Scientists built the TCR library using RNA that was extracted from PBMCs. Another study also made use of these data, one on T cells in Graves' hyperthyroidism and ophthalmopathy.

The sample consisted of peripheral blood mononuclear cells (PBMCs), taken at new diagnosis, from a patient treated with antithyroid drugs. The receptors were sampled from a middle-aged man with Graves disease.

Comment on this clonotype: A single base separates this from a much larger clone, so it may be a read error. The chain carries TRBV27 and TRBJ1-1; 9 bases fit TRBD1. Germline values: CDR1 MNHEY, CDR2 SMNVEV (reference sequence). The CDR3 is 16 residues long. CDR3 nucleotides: TGTGCCAGCAGTACCTACAGGGGGCGGTTAGGCACTGAAGCTTCCTTT. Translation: CASSTYRGRLGTEASF.

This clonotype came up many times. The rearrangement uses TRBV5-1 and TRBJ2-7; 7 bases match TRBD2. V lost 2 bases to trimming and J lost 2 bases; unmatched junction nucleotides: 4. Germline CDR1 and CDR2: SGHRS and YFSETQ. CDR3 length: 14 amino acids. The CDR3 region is CASSFLADTYEQYF. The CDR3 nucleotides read TGCGCCAGCAGCTTCCTAGCGGATACCTACGAGCAGTACTTC.

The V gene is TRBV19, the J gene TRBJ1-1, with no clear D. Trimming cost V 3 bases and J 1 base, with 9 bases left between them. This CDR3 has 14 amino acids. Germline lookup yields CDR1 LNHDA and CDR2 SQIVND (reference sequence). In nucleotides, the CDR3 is TGTGCCAGTAGTATCACGGGATCGAACACTGAAGCTTTCTTT. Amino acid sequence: CASSITGSNTEAFF.

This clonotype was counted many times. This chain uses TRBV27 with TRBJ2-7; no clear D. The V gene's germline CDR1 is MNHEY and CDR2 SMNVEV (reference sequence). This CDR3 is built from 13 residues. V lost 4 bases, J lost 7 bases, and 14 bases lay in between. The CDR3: CASSSPGFREQYF. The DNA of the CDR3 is TGTGCCAGCAGTTCGCCGGGCTTTCGGGAGCAGTACTTC.

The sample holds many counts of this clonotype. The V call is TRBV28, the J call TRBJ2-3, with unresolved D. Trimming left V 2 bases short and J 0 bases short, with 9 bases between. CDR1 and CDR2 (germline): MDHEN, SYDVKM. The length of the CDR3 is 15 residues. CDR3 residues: CASSLSDSSTDTQYF. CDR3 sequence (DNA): TGTGCCAGCAGTTTAAGTGATTCTAGCACAGATACGCAGTATTTT.

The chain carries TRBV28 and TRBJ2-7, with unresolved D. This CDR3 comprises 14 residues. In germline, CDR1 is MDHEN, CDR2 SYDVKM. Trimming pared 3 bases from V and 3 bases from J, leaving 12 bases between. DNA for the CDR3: TGTGCCAGCAGTTTGTGGCAGACCGTCTACGAGCAGTACTTC. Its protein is CASSLWQTVYEQYF.

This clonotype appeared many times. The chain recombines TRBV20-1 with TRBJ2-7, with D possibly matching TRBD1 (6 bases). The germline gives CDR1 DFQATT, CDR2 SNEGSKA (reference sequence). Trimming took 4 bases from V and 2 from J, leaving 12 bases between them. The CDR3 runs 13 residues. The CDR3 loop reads CSATYGGPYEQYF. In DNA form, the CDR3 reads TGCAGTGCTACCTATGGGGGCCCCTACGAGCAGTACTTC.

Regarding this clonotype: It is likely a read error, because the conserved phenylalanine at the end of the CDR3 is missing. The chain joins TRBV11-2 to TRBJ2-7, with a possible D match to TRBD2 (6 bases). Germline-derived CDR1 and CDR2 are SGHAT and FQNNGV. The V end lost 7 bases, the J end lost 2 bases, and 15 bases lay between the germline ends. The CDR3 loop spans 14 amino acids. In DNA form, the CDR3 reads TGTGCCAGCACCCCTGGGACTGGCCCCTACGAGCAGTACTCC. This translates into CASTPGTGPYEQYS.

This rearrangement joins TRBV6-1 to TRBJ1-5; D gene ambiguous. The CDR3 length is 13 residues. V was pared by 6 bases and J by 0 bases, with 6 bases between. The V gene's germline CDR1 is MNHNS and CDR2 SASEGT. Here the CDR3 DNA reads TGTGCCAGCAGAGGTCGTAGCAATCAGCCCCAGCATTTT. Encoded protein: CASRGRSNQPQHF.

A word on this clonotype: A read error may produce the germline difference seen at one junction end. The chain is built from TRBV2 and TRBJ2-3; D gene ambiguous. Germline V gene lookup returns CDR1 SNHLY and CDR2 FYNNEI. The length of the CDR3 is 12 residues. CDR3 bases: TGTGCCAGCTCGCTTAGCATAGATACGCAGTATTTT. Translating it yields CASSLSIDTQYF.

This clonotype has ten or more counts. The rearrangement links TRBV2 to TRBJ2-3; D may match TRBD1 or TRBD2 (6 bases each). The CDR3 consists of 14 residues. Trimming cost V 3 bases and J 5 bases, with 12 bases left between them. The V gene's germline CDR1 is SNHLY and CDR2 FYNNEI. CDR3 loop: CASSDRGQGDTQYF. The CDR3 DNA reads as TGTGCCAGCAGTGACCGGGGGCAGGGAGATACGCAGTATTTT.

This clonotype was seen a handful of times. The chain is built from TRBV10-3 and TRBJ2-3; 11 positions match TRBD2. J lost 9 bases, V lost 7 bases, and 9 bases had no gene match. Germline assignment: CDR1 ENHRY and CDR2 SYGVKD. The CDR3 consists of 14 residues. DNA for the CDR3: TGTGCCATCATTGCTAGCGGGAGGCGAGGGACGCAGTATTTT. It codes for CAIIASGRRGTQYF.

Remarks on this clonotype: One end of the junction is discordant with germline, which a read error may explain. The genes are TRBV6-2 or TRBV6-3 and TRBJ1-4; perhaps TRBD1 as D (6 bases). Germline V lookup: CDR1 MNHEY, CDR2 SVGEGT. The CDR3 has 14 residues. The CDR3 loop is CASSAGGTDERLFF. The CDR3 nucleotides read TGTGCCAGCTCTGCGGGGGGCACGGATGAAAGACTGTTTTTT.

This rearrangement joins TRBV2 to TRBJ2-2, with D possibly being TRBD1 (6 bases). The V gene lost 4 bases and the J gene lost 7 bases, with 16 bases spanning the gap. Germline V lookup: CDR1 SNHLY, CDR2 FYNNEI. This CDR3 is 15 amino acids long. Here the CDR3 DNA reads TGTGCCAGCAGTGCCACCGGGACAACGGTCGGGGAGCTGTTTTTT. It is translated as CASSATGTTVGELFF.

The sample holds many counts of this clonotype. Written as DNA, the CDR3 is TGTGCCAGCAGTTACTCTGACAGTGGGTCCTACGAGCAGTACTTC. This sequence encodes CASSYSDSGSYEQYF. The chain joins TRBV6-5 to TRBJ2-7, with D perhaps TRBD1 (5 bases). CDR3 size: 15 residues. The V gene lost 0 bases and the J gene lost 1 base, with 10 bases spanning the gap. The germline gives CDR1 MNHEY, CDR2 SVGAGI.

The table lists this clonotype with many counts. This CDR3 is CASSLGLALDTQYF. DNA for the CDR3: TGTGCCAGCAGTTTAGGGCTAGCTTTAGATACGCAGTATTTT. The chain recombines TRBV28 with TRBJ2-3, with D maybe TRBD2 (5 bases). V shed 2 bases and J shed 5 bases, with 11 bases lying between them. Germline V gives CDR1 MDHEN, CDR2 SYDVKM. The CDR3 spans 14 residues.

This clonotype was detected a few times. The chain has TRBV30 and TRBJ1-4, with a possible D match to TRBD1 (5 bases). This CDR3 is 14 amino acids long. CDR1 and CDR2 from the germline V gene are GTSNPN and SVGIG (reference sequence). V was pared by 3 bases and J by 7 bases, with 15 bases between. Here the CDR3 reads CAWSRGRGGEKLFF. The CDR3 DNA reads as TGTGCCTGGAGCCGGGGACGGGGGGGTGAAAAACTGTTTTTT.

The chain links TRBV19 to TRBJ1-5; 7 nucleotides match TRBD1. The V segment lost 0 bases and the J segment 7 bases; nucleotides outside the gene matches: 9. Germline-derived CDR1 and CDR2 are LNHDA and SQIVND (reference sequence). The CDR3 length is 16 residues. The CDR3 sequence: CASSIEGGQRSQPQHF. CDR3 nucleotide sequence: TGTGCCAGTAGTATAGAAGGGGGACAGAGGAGCCAGCCCCAGCATTTT.

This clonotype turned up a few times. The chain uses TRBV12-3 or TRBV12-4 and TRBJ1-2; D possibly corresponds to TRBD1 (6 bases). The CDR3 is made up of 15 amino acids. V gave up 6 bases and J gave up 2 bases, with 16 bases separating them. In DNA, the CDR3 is TGTGCCAGCAGCCTTAAACCCGACAGGAACTATGGCTACACCTTC. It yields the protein CASSLKPDRNYGYTF.

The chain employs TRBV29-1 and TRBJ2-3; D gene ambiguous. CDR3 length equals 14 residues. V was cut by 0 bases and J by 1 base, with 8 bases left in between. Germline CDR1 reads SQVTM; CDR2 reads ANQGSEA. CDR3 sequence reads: CSVEEPFGTDTQYF. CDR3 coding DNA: TGCAGCGTTGAAGAGCCGTTCGGCACAGATACGCAGTATTTT.

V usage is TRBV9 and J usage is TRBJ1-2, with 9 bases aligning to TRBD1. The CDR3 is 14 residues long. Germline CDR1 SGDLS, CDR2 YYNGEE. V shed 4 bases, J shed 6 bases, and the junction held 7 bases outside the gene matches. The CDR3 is CASSPGTGSNGYTF. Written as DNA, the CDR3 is TGTGCCAGCAGCCCAGGGACAGGGTCGAATGGCTACACCTTC.

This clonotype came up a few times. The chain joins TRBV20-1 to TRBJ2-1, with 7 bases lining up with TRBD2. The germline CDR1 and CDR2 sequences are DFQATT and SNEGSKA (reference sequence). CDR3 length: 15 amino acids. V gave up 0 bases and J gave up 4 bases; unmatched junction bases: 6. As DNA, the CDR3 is TGCAGTGCTAGAGATCTAGTTAGCGGGTACAATGAGCAGTTCTTC. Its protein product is CSARDLVSGYNEQFF.

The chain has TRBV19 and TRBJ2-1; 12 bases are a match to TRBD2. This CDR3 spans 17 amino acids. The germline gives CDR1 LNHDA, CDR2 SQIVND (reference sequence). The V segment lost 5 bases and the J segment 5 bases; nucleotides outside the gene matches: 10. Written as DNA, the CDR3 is TGTGCCAGTAGTGCCCTCTCAGGACTAGCGGGAAACAATGAGCAGTTCTTC. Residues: CASSALSGLAGNNEQFF.

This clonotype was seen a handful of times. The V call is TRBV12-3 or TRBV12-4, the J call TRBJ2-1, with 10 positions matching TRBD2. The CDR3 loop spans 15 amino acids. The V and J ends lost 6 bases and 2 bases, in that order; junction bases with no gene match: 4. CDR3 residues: CASRSSGSTYNEQFF. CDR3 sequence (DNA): TGTGCCAGCAGATCTAGCGGGAGCACCTACAATGAGCAGTTCTTC.

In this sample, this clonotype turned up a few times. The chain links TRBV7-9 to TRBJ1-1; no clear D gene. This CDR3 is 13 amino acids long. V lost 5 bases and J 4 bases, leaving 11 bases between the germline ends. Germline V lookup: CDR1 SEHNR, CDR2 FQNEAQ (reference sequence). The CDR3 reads CASSLTGLTEAFF. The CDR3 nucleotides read TGTGCCAGCAGCCTTACCGGGCTCACTGAAGCTTTCTTT.

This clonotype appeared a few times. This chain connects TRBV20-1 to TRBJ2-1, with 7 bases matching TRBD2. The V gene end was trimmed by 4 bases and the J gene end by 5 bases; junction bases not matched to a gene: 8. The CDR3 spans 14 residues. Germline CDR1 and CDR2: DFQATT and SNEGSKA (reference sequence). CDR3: CSATDRDYNNEQFF. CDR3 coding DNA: TGCAGTGCTACTGACCGGGACTATAACAATGAGCAGTTCTTC.

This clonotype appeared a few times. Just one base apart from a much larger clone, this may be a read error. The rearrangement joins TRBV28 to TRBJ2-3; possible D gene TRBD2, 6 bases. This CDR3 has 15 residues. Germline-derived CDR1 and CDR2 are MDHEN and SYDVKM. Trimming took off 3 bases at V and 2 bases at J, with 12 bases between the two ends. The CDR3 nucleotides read TGTGCCAGCAGTTTGAGGCGGGGAGACACAGATACGCAGTATTTT. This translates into CASSLRRGDTDTQYF.

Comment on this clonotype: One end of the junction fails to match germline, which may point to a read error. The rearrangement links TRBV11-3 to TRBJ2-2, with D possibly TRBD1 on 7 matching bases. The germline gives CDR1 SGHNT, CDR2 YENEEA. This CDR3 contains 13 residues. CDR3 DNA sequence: TGCGCCAGCAGCGCCAGGGGGGCCGGGGAGCTGTTTTTT. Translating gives CASSARGAGELFF.

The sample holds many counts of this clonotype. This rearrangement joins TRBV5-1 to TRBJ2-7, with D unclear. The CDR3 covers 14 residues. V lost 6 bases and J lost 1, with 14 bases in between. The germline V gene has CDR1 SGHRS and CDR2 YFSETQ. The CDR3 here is CASTAPGQSYEQYF. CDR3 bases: TGCGCCAGCACAGCGCCGGGCCAGTCCTACGAGCAGTACTTC.

Written as DNA, the CDR3 is TGCGCCACACACTCGCGAGATACGCAGTATTTT. Translation gives CATHSRDTQYF. The V call is TRBV10-1, the J call TRBJ2-3; D gene unclear. Germline-derived CDR1 and CDR2 are WNHNN and SYGVQD (reference sequence). CDR3 length equals 11 residues. V was clipped by 10 bases and J by 5 bases, with 10 bases between them.

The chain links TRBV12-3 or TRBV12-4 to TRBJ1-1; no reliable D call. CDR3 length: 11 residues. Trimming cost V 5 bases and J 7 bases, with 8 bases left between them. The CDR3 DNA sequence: TGTGCCAGCAGTGTGACGAGTGAAGCTTTCTTT. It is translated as CASSVTSEAFF.

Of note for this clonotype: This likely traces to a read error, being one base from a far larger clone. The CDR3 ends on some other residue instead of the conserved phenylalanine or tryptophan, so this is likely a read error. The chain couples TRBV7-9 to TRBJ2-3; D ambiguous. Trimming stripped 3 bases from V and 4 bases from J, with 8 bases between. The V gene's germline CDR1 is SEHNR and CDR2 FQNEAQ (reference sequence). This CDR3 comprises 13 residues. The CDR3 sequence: CASSLTLADTQYS. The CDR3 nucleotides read TGTGCCAGCAGCTTGACTTTGGCAGATACGCAGTATTCT.